The 25 T cell receptor beta chains below all came from one sample that was sequenced in a study of CD8 T cells in ankylosing spondylitis. TCRdb re-called the 5' RACE reads through MiXCR, storing one row per CDR3 protein. The sample yields 200,000 to 250,000 distinct CDR3 sequences, around a quarter seen once. Material for sequencing was blood, either unsorted or a sorted T cell fraction (not recorded which). The receptors stem from a male donor with ankylosing spondylitis or in good health (not recorded which).

V is TRBV6-2 or TRBV6-3 and J is TRBJ2-1, with TRBD2 matching over 8 bases. The junction had 13 bases not matched to a gene; V was cut back by 6 bases and J by 6 bases. The CDR3 has 16 residues. The germline CDR1 and CDR2 sequences are MNHEY and SVGEGT. CDR3 nucleotides: TGTGCCAGCAGCTGGGGGGGCGGGAGGTCCAGCAATGAGCAGTTCTTC. Encoded protein: CASSWGGGRSSNEQFF.

This clonotype came up many times. The rearrangement joins TRBV20-1 to TRBJ2-7; 9 nucleotides agree with TRBD1. The V gene's germline CDR1 is DFQATT and CDR2 SNEGSKA (reference sequence). The ends lost 6 bases at V and 1 base at J; junction bases unmatched: 10. The CDR3 is 15 residues long. The CDR3 nucleotides are TGCAGTGCAAGTTTGCCCGGGACAGGGTCCTACGAGCAGTACTTC. This translates into CSASLPGTGSYEQYF.

This clonotype occurred a few times. J is TRBJ2-3 and V is TRBV20-1; TRBD2 matches at 9 bases. Unmatched junction bases numbered 8, after V lost 0 bases and J lost 4 bases. CDR1 DFQATT and CDR2 SNEGSKA come from the germline V gene (reference sequence). The CDR3 spans 16 residues. The CDR3 sequence is CSARDWSSGNADTQYF. In DNA form, the CDR3 reads TGCAGTGCTAGAGATTGGTCTAGCGGGAACGCAGATACGCAGTATTTT.

This clonotype was detected ten times or more. The rearrangement links TRBV10-3 to TRBJ2-6, with D possibly being TRBD1 or TRBD2 (7 bases each). From germline, CDR1 is ENHRY and CDR2 SYGVKD. Trimming removed 7 bases from V and 0 bases from J, with 10 bases in between. The CDR3 covers 15 residues. The CDR3 DNA reads TGTGCCATCACAGGGGGGGTCTCTGGGGCCAACGTCCTGACTTTC. Its translation: CAITGGVSGANVLTF.

This clonotype was seen at least ten times. The chain couples TRBV28 to TRBJ2-3, with TRBD2 as a possible D gene (5 bases). This CDR3 has 15 residues. V lost 11 bases and J lost 1, with 19 bases in between. Germline CDR1 is MDHEN and CDR2 is SYDVKM. The CDR3 nucleotides are TGTGCCGGAAACAGCGGTGCGGGTCGCACAGATACGCAGTATTTT. It yields the protein CAGNSGAGRTDTQYF. Based on the CDR3 plus reference TRBV28 and TRBJ2-3, the full variable domain is DVKVTQSSRYLVKRTGEKVFLECVQDMDHENMFWYRQDPGLGLRLIYFSYDVKMKEKGDIPEGYSVSREKKERFSLILESASTNQTSMYLCAGNSGAGRTDTQYFGPGTRLTVL.

This clonotype has ten or more counts. This rearrangement joins TRBV28 to TRBJ2-1, with D hard to call. CDR1 is MDHEN and CDR2 is SYDVKM in the germline V gene. The V gene lost 1 base and the J gene lost 12 bases, with 7 bases spanning the gap. The CDR3 covers 11 residues. CDR3 DNA: TGTGCCAGCAGTTTATCCAAAGGGCAGTTCTTC. Translated, it gives CASSLSKGQFF.

In its sample, this clonotype was seen a few times. V and J are TRBV12-3 or TRBV12-4 and TRBJ2-1; D unclear. This CDR3 has 14 residues. Trimming left V 4 bases short and J 7 bases short, with 14 bases between. The DNA of the CDR3 is TGTGCCAGCAGTTCTCCACAGCGTGGAAATGAGCAGTTCTTC. Protein product: CASSSPQRGNEQFF.

This rearrangement joins TRBV9 to TRBJ2-1, with D perhaps assigned TRBD1 or TRBD2 (5 bases each). The germline V gene has CDR1 SGDLS and CDR2 YYNGEE. With 0 bases removed from V and 5 bases from J, the gap between germline ends came to 15 bases. The CDR3 spans 16 residues. The CDR3 bases are TGTGCCAGCAGCGTAGGAGGATCGGGACGCGACAATGAGCAGTTCTTC. Amino acid sequence: CASSVGGSGRDNEQFF.

The J gene is TRBJ2-7, the V gene TRBV10-3; 10 bases fit TRBD1. Germline CDR1 ENHRY, CDR2 SYGVKD. J gave up 3 bases and V 1 base, and 3 bases lay outside the gene matches. This CDR3 is built from 15 residues. Here the CDR3 reads CAISEFGQGDYEQYF. In DNA form, the CDR3 reads TGTGCCATCAGTGAGTTCGGACAGGGGGACTACGAGCAGTACTTC.

This clonotype was seen ten or more times. The J gene is TRBJ2-7, the V gene TRBV6-1; 7 nucleotides agree with TRBD1. In germline, CDR1 is MNHNS, CDR2 SASEGT. The CDR3 loop spans 11 amino acids. J was trimmed by 10 bases and V by 6 bases; bases with no gene match: 6. In DNA, the CDR3 is TGTGCCAGCAGCTCCCGGGACAGCCAGTACTTC. It codes for CASSSRDSQYF.

The chain combines TRBV20-1 with TRBJ2-1, with D possibly matching TRBD2 (6 bases). The CDR3 has 17 amino acids. Germline values: CDR1 DFQATT, CDR2 SNEGSKA (reference sequence). The V gene lost 0 bases and the J gene lost 1 base, with 16 bases spanning the gap. This CDR3 reads CSARDPYGTLSYNEQFF. For the CDR3, the DNA is TGCAGTGCTAGAGATCCTTATGGGACTTTATCCTACAATGAGCAGTTCTTC.

This clonotype has ten or more counts. The chain employs TRBV20-1 and TRBJ2-7; 8 nucleotides agree with TRBD2. Per the germline V gene, CDR1 is DFQATT and CDR2 is SNEGSKA (reference sequence). Trimming cost V 1 base and J 0 bases; bases outside gene matches: 5. This CDR3 contains 15 residues. CDR3 amino acids: CSARGTSGYSYEQYF. CDR3 nucleotides: TGCAGTGCTAGAGGCACTAGCGGATACTCCTACGAGCAGTACTTC.

This clonotype was recorded at least ten times. The chain combines TRBV12-3 or TRBV12-4 with TRBJ2-7; 12 bases map to TRBD1. The CDR3 is 15 amino acids. The trim removed 5 bases at V and 3 bases at J, leaving 5 bases unmatched. CDR3 sequence reads: CASSPGQGASYEQYF. CDR3 sequence (DNA): TGTGCCAGCAGTCCGGGACAGGGGGCCAGCTACGAGCAGTACTTC.

This clonotype was detected many times. V usage is TRBV4-2 and J usage is TRBJ1-2; D uncertain. The V end was cut by 3 bases, the J end by 5 bases, with 7 bases between. CDR1 LGHNA and CDR2 YNFKEQ come from the germline V gene. CDR3 length: 12 amino acids. The CDR3 here is CASSQDRYGYTF. CDR3 DNA sequence: TGTGCCAGCAGCCAGGATAGGTATGGCTACACCTTC.

The chain employs TRBV5-5 and TRBJ2-1, with TRBD2 matching 9 bases. The V segment lost 1 base and the J segment 6 bases; nucleotides outside the gene matches: 2. The CDR3 length is 14 residues. Germline CDR1 SGHKS, CDR2 YYEKEE (reference sequence). CDR3 nucleotides: TGTGCCAGCAGCTTGCGACTAGCGGCCAATGAGCAGTTCTTC. It specifies CASSLRLAANEQFF.

The DNA for the CDR3 is TGCAGTGCTAGCCCTGGGGGGGGCACTGGCGAGCAGTACTTC. The encoded protein is CSASPGGGTGEQYF. The gene calls are TRBV20-1 and TRBJ2-7; TRBD2 is a possible D gene (7 bases). This CDR3 spans 14 amino acids. Germline V gene sequence: CDR1 DFQATT, CDR2 SNEGSKA (reference sequence). The V end lost 3 bases, the J end lost 6 bases, and 18 bases lay between the germline ends.

This clonotype was picked up many times. This rearrangement joins TRBV18 to TRBJ2-7; D call uncertain. CDR1 is KGHSH and CDR2 is LQKENI in the germline V gene. The CDR3 contains 14 residues. The V end was cut by 0 bases, the J end by 4 bases, with 10 bases between. DNA for the CDR3: TGTGCCAGCTCACCACCCTCGGCGATTTACGAGCAGTACTTC. Translated: CASSPPSAIYEQYF.

This clonotype was picked up a small number of times. The chain links TRBV5-5 to TRBJ2-7, with TRBD2 identical over 12 bases. With V trimmed by 4 bases and J by 6 bases, 14 bases remained unmatched. There are 17 residues in the CDR3. The germline CDR1 and CDR2 sequences are SGHKS and YYEKEE (reference sequence). The CDR3 here is CASSREAASGRAGEQYF. The CDR3 DNA is TGTGCCAGCAGCAGGGAGGCTGCTAGCGGGAGGGCCGGCGAGCAGTACTTC.

This clonotype has only a few counts. V gene TRBV9 combines with J gene TRBJ2-1; TRBD2 aligns across 10 bases. The V gene end was trimmed by 4 bases and the J gene end by 7 bases; junction bases not matched to a gene: 8. CDR3 size: 15 residues. Germline lookup yields CDR1 SGDLS and CDR2 YYNGEE. CDR3 DNA sequence: TGTGCCAGCAGCAAGCTAGCGGGAGTTGGGAATGAGCAGTTCTTC. This codes for CASSKLAGVGNEQFF.

This clonotype has at least ten counts. The CDR3 DNA reads TGCAGTGCCCCGATGCCCGGACAGCCTTCAGAGCAGTACTTC. Translating gives CSAPMPGQPSEQYF. This chain connects TRBV20-1 to TRBJ2-7; weak D call: TRBD1 (6 bases). With 6 bases removed from V and 7 bases from J, the gap between germline ends came to 22 bases. CDR1 DFQATT and CDR2 SNEGSKA come from the germline V gene (reference sequence). The CDR3 length is 14 residues.

This clonotype was seen more than once but under ten times. This chain uses TRBV12-3 or TRBV12-4 with TRBJ2-7; no definite D call. The length of the CDR3 is 14 residues. V lost 8 bases, J lost 1 base, and 15 bases lay in between. As DNA, the CDR3 is TGTGCCAGCCGTAGGGCACTTGGGTCCTACGAGCAGTACTTC. This gives the protein CASRRALGSYEQYF.

This clonotype was counted only a few times. The rearrangement uses TRBV20-1 and TRBJ1-5; the match to TRBD1 covers 9 bases. Germline V gene sequence: CDR1 DFQATT, CDR2 SNEGSKA (reference sequence). The CDR3 contains 13 residues. V was clipped by 3 bases and J by 4 bases; unmatched bases: 1. CDR3: CSARGTGNQPQHF. The DNA of the CDR3 is TGCAGTGCTAGGGGGACAGGGAATCAGCCCCAGCATTTT.

The rearrangement joins TRBV10-3 to TRBJ2-3; D is perhaps TRBD2 (6 bases). The V end lost 0 bases, the J end lost 2 bases, and 12 bases lay between the germline ends. Germline V CDR1 and CDR2: ENHRY, SYGVKD. The CDR3 consists of 16 residues. For the CDR3, the DNA is TGTGCCATCAGTGAGTCGAAGGCGGGGATCACAGATACGCAGTATTTT. Translating gives CAISESKAGITDTQYF.

This clonotype has at least ten counts. The V gene is TRBV12-3 or TRBV12-4, the J gene TRBJ1-4; D unresolved. The CDR3 loop spans 13 amino acids. Between the trimmed V and J ends, which lost 0 bases and 5 bases, there was a span of 4 bases. The CDR3 nucleotides are TGTGCCAGCAGTTTAGCAGAGAATGAAAAACTGTTTTTT. Its translation is CASSLAENEKLFF.

This clonotype was observed at least ten times. This rearrangement joins TRBV6-2 or TRBV6-3 to TRBJ1-5, with TRBD1 as a possible D gene (5 bases). Trimming pared 0 bases from V and 4 bases from J, leaving 13 bases between. The CDR3 has 16 amino acids. Germline assignment: CDR1 MNHEY and CDR2 SVGEGT. The chain's CDR3 is CASSYSAGVGNQPQHF. The CDR3 DNA sequence: TGTGCCAGCAGTTACTCGGCGGGGGTGGGGAATCAGCCCCAGCATTTT.